The sequence of this T cell receptor beta chain was determined in a study of post-analysis software for immune sequencing data. General study findings and limits: Patients had higher frequencies than controls of about five TRBV segments, including TRBV5-6, TRBV5-1 and TRBV20-1.

The sample holds a few counts of this clonotype. Its specificity is not known. The ends lost 6 bases at V and 3 bases at J; junction bases unmatched: 5. Germline V gene sequence: CDR1 SGHTA, CDR2 FQGNSA. The CDR3 sequence is 15 residues long. Unique molecular identifiers were present in the TCR beta cDNA libraries. MiXCR, applied by TCRdb to the PCR reads, yields one record per CDR3 protein. This sample has 700,000 to 800,000 distinct CDR3 sequences; less than 35% occur once, and the top ten carry roughly 0.53%. The chain combines TRBV7-2 with TRBJ2-1; 10 positions match TRBD2. Sequenced input: blood. The TCR sequence derives from a girl aged 10-17 years with multiple sclerosis. CDR3 protein: CASRYLAGVYNEQFF. DNA of the CDR3: TGTGCCAGCAGATATCTAGCGGGAGTCTACAATGAGCAGTTCTTC.